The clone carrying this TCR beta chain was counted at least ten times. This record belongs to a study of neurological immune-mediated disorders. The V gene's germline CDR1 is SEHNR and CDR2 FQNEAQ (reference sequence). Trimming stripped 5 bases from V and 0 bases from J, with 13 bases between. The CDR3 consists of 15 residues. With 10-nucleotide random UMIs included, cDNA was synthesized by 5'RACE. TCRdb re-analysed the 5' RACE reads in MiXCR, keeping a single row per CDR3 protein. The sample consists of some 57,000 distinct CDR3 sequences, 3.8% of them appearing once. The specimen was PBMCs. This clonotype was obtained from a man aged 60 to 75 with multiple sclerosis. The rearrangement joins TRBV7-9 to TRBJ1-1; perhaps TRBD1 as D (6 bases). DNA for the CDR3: TGTGCCAGCAGCCCGAGACAGGTTATGAACACTGAAGCTTTCTTT. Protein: CASSPRQVMNTEAFF.